The 17 T cell receptor beta chains listed next were all sequenced from one sample in a study of cytomegalovirus exposure and HLA in healthy donors. The PCR used 60 Vbeta and 13 Jbeta primers. Sequenced by immunoSEQ multiplex PCR; TCRdb stores in-frame clones only, minus some. The sample gives around 180,000 clones, about 80% of which show up once; around 1.9% is in the top ten. The sequenced sample consisted of PBMCs. Every receptor here comes from a woman under 30 in good health and CMV-seropositive.

The gene calls are TRBV5-6 and TRBJ2-7; D is ambiguous. Trimming took 2 bases from V and 5 from J, leaving 11 bases between them. Germline lookup yields CDR1 SGHDT and CDR2 YYEEEE. This CDR3 is 13 amino acids long. CDR3 nucleotide sequence: TGTGCCAGCAGCTTTGTGCCGTCGGACGAGCAGTACTTC. It encodes CASSFVPSDEQYF. Variable domain in full (rest from reference TRBV5-6 and TRBJ2-7): DAGVTQSPTHLIKTRGQQVTLRCSPKSGHDTVSWYQQALGQGPQFIFQYYEEEERQRGNFPDRFSGHQFPNYSSELNVNALLLGDSALYLCASSFVPSDEQYFGPGTRLTVT.

This chain uses TRBV25-1 with TRBJ1-5; 7 bases agree with TRBD1. After removal of 1 base from V and 7 bases from J, the junction contained 13 bases not matched to a gene. The CDR3 totals 17 residues. Germline CDR1 reads MGHDK; CDR2 reads SYGVNS. The CDR3 DNA reads TGTGCCAGCAGTGAATCTCCCAAGGACAGGCTCTCGCAGCCCCAGCATTTT. Its translation is CASSESPKDRLSQPQHF.

This clone was seen more than once but under ten times. V gene TRBV6-1 combines with J gene TRBJ2-7; D is possibly TRBD1 (5 bases). The CDR3 is 15 amino acids. Germline V CDR1 and CDR2: MNHNS, SASEGT. Trimming removed 2 bases at V and 1 base at J, with 12 bases between. The CDR3 region has the DNA TGTGCCAGCAGTGAATCCCGGACACCGTCCTACGAGCAGTACTTC. Amino acid sequence: CASSESRTPSYEQYF.

On this clone itself: Other DNA sequences from this sample encode an identical CDR3 as well. V and J are TRBV18 and TRBJ2-1; 12 nucleotides agree with TRBD2. The germline gives CDR1 KGHSH, CDR2 LQKENI. The V segment lost 0 bases and the J segment 6 bases; nucleotides outside the gene matches: 0. This CDR3 has 15 residues. In DNA form, the CDR3 reads TGTGCCAGCTCACCACCGGGACTAGCGGGCAATGAGCAGTTCTTC. Encoded protein: CASSPPGLAGNEQFF.

The CDR3 protein is CASSFGTGDHYGYTF. DNA of the CDR3: TGTGCCAGCAGCTTTGGGACAGGGGACCACTATGGCTACACCTTC. The chain couples TRBV5-4 to TRBJ1-2; TRBD1 matches at 10 bases. J lost 3 bases, V lost 2 bases, and 4 bases had no gene match. The CDR3 is 15 residues long. From germline, CDR1 is SGHNT and CDR2 YYREEE (reference sequence). Together with reference TRBV5-4 and TRBJ1-2, the CDR3 gives the full variable domain: ETGVTQSPTHLIKTRGQQVTLRCSSQSGHNTVSWYQQALGQGPQFIFQYYREEENGRGNFPPRFSGLQFPNYSSELNVNALELDDSALYLCASSFGTGDHYGYTFGSGTRLTVV.

This clone was seen a few times. The chain links TRBV20-1 to TRBJ1-1; TRBD1 matches 7 bases. V dropped 5 bases and J dropped 9; count of bases not matched to a gene: 6. The V gene's germline CDR1 is DFQATT and CDR2 SNEGSKA (reference sequence). This CDR3 has 11 amino acids. The CDR3 coding sequence is TGCAGTGCTTCTTTGACAGGGAAAGCTTTCTTT. Translated: CSASLTGKAFF.

The genes are TRBV4-2 and TRBJ1-2, with unresolved D. The CDR3 is 20 amino acids. The germline CDR1 and CDR2 sequences are LGHNA and YNFKEQ. V lost 0 bases and J lost 0, with 23 bases in between. The CDR3 region is CASSQEASAPNLPSNYGYTF. CDR3 sequence (DNA): TGTGCCAGCAGCCAAGAGGCGAGCGCTCCGAACCTCCCATCTAACTATGGCTACACCTTC.

This clone was observed a single time. V usage is TRBV5-1 and J usage is TRBJ2-3; TRBD2 aligns across 12 bases. CDR3 length: 15 amino acids. CDR1 is SGHRS and CDR2 is YFSETQ in the germline V gene. V lost 4 bases, J lost 4 bases, and 4 bases stayed unmatched. The CDR3 spells CASSPSGGASDTQYF. CDR3 sequence (DNA): TGCGCCAGCAGCCCTAGCGGGGGGGCTTCAGATACGCAGTATTTT.

The V call is TRBV7-9, the J call TRBJ1-5; D is unclear. Trimming took 5 bases from V and 1 from J, leaving 9 bases between them. This CDR3 is built from 14 residues. Germline CDR1 SEHNR, CDR2 FQNEAQ (reference sequence). DNA for the CDR3: TGTGCCAGCAGCCCCGCCCGGAGCAATCAGCCCCAGCATTTT. Encoded protein: CASSPARSNQPQHF. Combining the CDR3 with reference TRBV7-9 and TRBJ1-5 gives the whole variable domain DTGVSQNPRHKITKRGQNVTFRCDPISEHNRLYWYRQTLGQGPEFLTYFQNEAQLEKSRLLSDRFSAERPKGSFSTLEIQRTEQGDSAMYLCASSPARSNQPQHFGDGTRLSIL.

CDR3 nucleotide sequence: TGTGCCAGCAGTTTAGTCAGAAGCGGTGGAAACACCATATATTTT. Protein sequence: CASSLVRSGGNTIYF. V is TRBV28 and J is TRBJ1-3, with no clear D. CDR1 is MDHEN and CDR2 is SYDVKM in the germline V gene. CDR3 length equals 15 residues. V was shortened by 2 bases and J by 3 bases, with 11 bases between the two germline ends.

CDR3 sequence reads: CASSSGLTTGELFF. CDR3 coding DNA: TGTGCCAGCAGCTCGGGACTAACCACCGGGGAGCTGTTTTTT. The chain joins TRBV13 to TRBJ2-2; 7 bases fit TRBD2. J was trimmed by 4 bases and V by 4 bases; bases with no gene match: 3. Germline V gene lookup returns CDR1 PRHDT and CDR2 FYEKMQ (reference sequence). The CDR3 is made up of 14 amino acids.

The chain joins TRBV7-2 to TRBJ2-2; 8 bases are shared with TRBD2. Germline CDR1 is SGHTA and CDR2 is FQGNSA. This CDR3 has 16 residues. V was pared by 3 bases and J by 0 bases, with 3 bases of the junction left unmatched. This chain's CDR3 is CASSFAGGTNTGELFF. The DNA of the CDR3 is TGTGCCAGCAGCTTTGCGGGGGGAACGAACACCGGGGAGCTGTTTTTT.

The rearrangement links TRBV20-1 to TRBJ1-2; D might be TRBD1 (5 bases). The V end lost 4 bases, the J end lost 4 bases, and 7 bases lay between the germline ends. Germline values: CDR1 DFQATT, CDR2 SNEGSKA (reference sequence). The CDR3 runs to 11 residues. The CDR3 protein is CSATGGYGYTF. The DNA of the CDR3 is TGCAGTGCTACGGGGGGCTATGGCTACACCTTC.

The rearrangement joins TRBV5-1 to TRBJ2-5; D is unclear. The CDR3 totals 15 residues. Germline V CDR1 and CDR2: SGHRS, YFSETQ. Deletions cut 1 base from V and 2 bases from J, with 12 bases between. The CDR3, as DNA: TGCGCCAGCAGCTTGCACAAAGAAACACAAGAGACCCAGTACTTC. Translating it yields CASSLHKETQETQYF.

This clone has only a few counts. The V call is TRBV9, the J call TRBJ1-4; 8 nucleotides align to TRBD1. Germline values: CDR1 SGDLS, CDR2 YYNGEE. J lost 10 bases, V lost 0 bases, and 11 bases had no gene match. The length of the CDR3 is 16 residues. CDR3 protein: CASSVGDRSSWAKLFF. As DNA, the CDR3 is TGTGCCAGCAGCGTAGGGGACAGGTCGTCATGGGCAAAACTGTTTTTT.

This rearrangement joins TRBV19 to TRBJ1-2; D not certain. V lost 1 base, J lost 3 bases, and 6 bases lay in between. The CDR3 loop spans 13 amino acids. CDR1 and CDR2 (germline): LNHDA, SQIVND (reference sequence). CDR3 in amino acids: CASSIGVHYGYTF. The CDR3 DNA sequence: TGTGCCAGTAGTATAGGCGTGCACTATGGCTACACCTTC.

Concerning this clone itself: In the same sample, other DNA sequences code for this CDR3. In DNA form, the CDR3 reads TGCGCCAGCAGCTTGGGACAGGGGAACCACAATGAGCAGTTCTTC. The encoded protein is CASSLGQGNHNEQFF. This chain joins TRBV5-1 and TRBJ2-1, with TRBD1 matching 8 bases. The germline V gene has CDR1 SGHRS and CDR2 YFSETQ. V was pared by 0 bases and J by 5 bases, with 4 bases of the junction left unmatched. CDR3 size: 15 residues.